The present TCR beta chain was sequenced within a study of blood T cells in healthy people across ages. Germline V CDR1 and CDR2: DFQATT, SNEGSKA (reference sequence). The ends were cut back, 2 bases at V and 0 bases at J, with 11 bases in the middle. The CDR3 consists of 15 residues. With a J-beta primer mix and a sample-barcoded 5' primer, a second PCR ran about 7 to 12 cycles. TCRdb reprocessed the 5' RACE reads via MiXCR and lists one record per CDR3 protein. In the table there are 650,000 to 800,000 distinct CDR3 sequences, about 51% of which are singletons. Specimen: blood. The origin of this receptor is an elderly woman in good health. The rearrangement links TRBV20-1 to TRBJ1-3; D is perhaps TRBD1 (5 bases). CDR3 bases: TGCAGTGCTAGATTAACAGGCCTCTCTGGAAACACCATATATTTT. Protein sequence: CSARLTGLSGNTIYF.